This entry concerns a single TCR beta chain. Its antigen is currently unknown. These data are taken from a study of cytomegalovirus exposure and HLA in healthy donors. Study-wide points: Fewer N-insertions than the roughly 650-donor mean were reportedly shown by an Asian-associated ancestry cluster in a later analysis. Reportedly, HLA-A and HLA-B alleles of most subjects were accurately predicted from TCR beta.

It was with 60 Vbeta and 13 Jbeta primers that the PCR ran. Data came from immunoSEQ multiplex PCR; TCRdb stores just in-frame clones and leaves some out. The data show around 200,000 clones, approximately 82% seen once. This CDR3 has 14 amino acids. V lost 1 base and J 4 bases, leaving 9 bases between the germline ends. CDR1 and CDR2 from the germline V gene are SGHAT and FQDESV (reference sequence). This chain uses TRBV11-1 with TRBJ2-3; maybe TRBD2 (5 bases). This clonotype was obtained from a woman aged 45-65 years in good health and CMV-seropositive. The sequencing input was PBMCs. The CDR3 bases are TGTGCCAGCAGCTTAGAAGTCGGGGCAGATACGCAGTATTTT. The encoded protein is CASSLEVGADTQYF.